This T cell receptor beta chain came from a study of T cell responses to AZD1222 COVID-19 vaccine. Findings and limits, study-wide: Among spike-specific TCRs, nearly half reportedly target unmutated variant regions.

The germline gives CDR1 SNHLY, CDR2 FYNNEI. Germline trimming cut 3 bases from V and 4 bases from J; bases unmatched to any gene: 3. CDR3 length: 15 amino acids. Pooling of second doses given at about 4 or about 12 weeks was done. Comments on this clone: What it binds is not known.

Data came from immunoSEQ multiplex PCR; TCRdb stores just in-frame clones and leaves some out. The repertoire holds approximately 130,000 clones, with approximately 91% as singletons. This chain uses TRBV2 with TRBJ2-5, with TRBD2 identical over 12 bases. The receptor was derived from an adult who received the AZD1222 COVID-19 vaccine. The source was peripheral blood, collected 28 days after the second AZD1222 dose. CDR3 residues: CASSEPLAGGETQYF. The DNA for the CDR3 is TGTGCCAGCAGTGAGCCACTAGCGGGAGGAGAGACCCAGTACTTC.